One TCR beta chain is described in this entry. This sample was included in a study of shared clonotypes between healthy human individuals. Each cell subset's genomic DNA was divided evenly among several immunoSEQ plates. Sequencing used immunoSEQ multiplex PCR; TCRdb keeps in-frame clones, though not all of them. The sample has some 1 million clones, about 80% seen once. CDR1 LGHNT and CDR2 FRNRAP come from the germline V gene. This CDR3 is 15 amino acids long. J lost 2 bases, V lost 6 bases, and 5 bases had no gene match. Material for sequencing was memory CD4+ T cells sorted from blood. Subset described: CD45RA-negative fraction. This TCR was sampled from a young man in good health. The chain recombines TRBV12-5 with TRBJ2-3, with TRBD1 matching over 10 bases. The CDR3 DNA reads TGTGCTAGTGGCAGCGACAGGGGGCACACAGATACGCAGTATTTT. Translated: CASGSDRGHTDTQYF.